The TCR beta chain under discussion was sequenced for a study of a mutant IDH1 vaccine in newly diagnosed glioma. Study-level information: Earlier therapy was either radiotherapy, temozolomide, or both, and most got both.

The CDR3 contains 13 residues. The germline gives CDR1 LNHDA, CDR2 SQIVND (reference sequence). Trimming took off 3 bases at V and 3 bases at J, with 8 bases between the two ends. Turning to this clone: Its antigen remains unknown.

Whole-study findings and limits: Immune responses induced by vaccination arose in 90% to 95% of the patients.

Using immunoSEQ multiplex PCR, the repertoire was profiled, and TCRdb retains in-frame clones only, with some absent. Among about 88,000 clones listed, approximately 80% were seen once. The time point: baseline, week 1 (first vaccination visit). Sample treatment: pre-vaccination baseline after standard-of-care therapy. J is TRBJ1-1 and V is TRBV19; D call uncertain. The TCR originated in a middle-aged man with glioma. Some clones in this sample may be carry-over from other donors' samples. Sequencing used PBMCs, obtained from a glioma patient treated with radiotherapy, temozolomide or both. CDR3 residues: CASSIAGYTEAFF. CDR3 DNA sequence: TGTGCCAGTAGTATCGCTGGGTACACTGAAGCTTTCTTT.